This T cell receptor (beta chain) emerged from a study of blood T cell repertoires in COVID-19. Across the whole study: Some COVID-19 samples were acute and others convalescent; all came from the United States, Italy and Spain.

As processed by the authors: Amplification from reference gene primers served as the basis for estimated nucleated cell counts. Sequenced by immunoSEQ multiplex PCR; TCRdb stores in-frame clones only, minus some. V, J and clone size were drawn from that table, and D and trimming were deduced from the DNA. The table includes more than 150,000 clones, around 82% detected once. The cohort comprised adults aged about 18 to 100 years residing in 20 to 30 US areas. Cohorts were based on clinical histories the participants reported. CDR1 LNHDA and CDR2 SQIVND come from the germline V gene (reference sequence). This CDR3 contains 13 residues. Trimming at V came to 8 bases and at J to 5 bases, leaving 6 bases not matched to a gene.

The rearrangement joins TRBV19 to TRBJ1-1; 9 nucleotides match TRBD1. This receptor was taken from a man aged 35 to 55 who had recovered from COVID-19. The specimen sequenced was PBMCs or T cells enriched from blood (not recorded which). The CDR3 here is CASRTGGRTEAFF. CDR3 DNA sequence: TGTGCCAGTCGCACAGGGGGCCGGACTGAAGCTTTCTTT.